This T cell receptor beta chain was found in a study of cytomegalovirus exposure and HLA in healthy donors. Findings and limits, study-wide: Most CMV-associated TCR beta chains appeared HLA-restricted in a later analysis.

In the case of this clone: Its target is not known.

PCR primers comprised 60 Vbeta and 13 Jbeta primers. Profiled with immunoSEQ multiplex PCR; TCRdb holds only in-frame clones, not every one. The sample lists fewer than 150,000 clones; 60% to 80% were seen once. The germline V gene has CDR1 SNHLY and CDR2 FYNNEI. Trimming left V 6 bases short and J 5 bases short, with 26 bases between. CDR3 length: 18 amino acids. The sample consisted of PBMCs. This chain connects TRBV2 to TRBJ1-5; perhaps TRBD1 as D (6 bases). The clonotype comes from a woman between 50 and 59 years old in good health and CMV-seronegative. DNA of the CDR3: TGTGCCAGCAGGAAGACGACCAAGGGGGGGCAAGAAGATCAGCCCCAGCATTTT. Translating it yields CASRKTTKGGQEDQPQHF.